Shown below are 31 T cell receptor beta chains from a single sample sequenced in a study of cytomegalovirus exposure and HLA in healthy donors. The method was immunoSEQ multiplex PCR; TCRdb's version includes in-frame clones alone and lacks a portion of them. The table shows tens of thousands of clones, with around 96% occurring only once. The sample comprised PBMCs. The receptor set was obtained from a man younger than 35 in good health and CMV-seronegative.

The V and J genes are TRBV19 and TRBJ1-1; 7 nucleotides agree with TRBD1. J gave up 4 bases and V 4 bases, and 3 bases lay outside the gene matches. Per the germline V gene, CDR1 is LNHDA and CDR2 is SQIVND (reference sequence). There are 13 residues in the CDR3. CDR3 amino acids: CASSTRQGTEAFF. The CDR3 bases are TGTGCCAGTAGTACCCGACAGGGCACTGAAGCTTTCTTT.

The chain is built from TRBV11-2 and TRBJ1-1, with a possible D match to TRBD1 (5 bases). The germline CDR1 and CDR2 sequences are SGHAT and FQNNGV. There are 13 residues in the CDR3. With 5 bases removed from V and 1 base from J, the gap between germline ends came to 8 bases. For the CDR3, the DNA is TGTGCCAGCAGCCCAACAGGGAACACTGAAGCTTTCTTT. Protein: CASSPTGNTEAFF. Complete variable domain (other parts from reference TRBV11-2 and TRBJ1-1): EAGVAQSPRYKIIEKRQSVAFWCNPISGHATLYWYQQILGQGPKLLIQFQNNGVVDDSQLPKDRFSAERLKGVDSTLKIQPAKLEDSAVYLCASSPTGNTEAFFGQGTRLTVV.

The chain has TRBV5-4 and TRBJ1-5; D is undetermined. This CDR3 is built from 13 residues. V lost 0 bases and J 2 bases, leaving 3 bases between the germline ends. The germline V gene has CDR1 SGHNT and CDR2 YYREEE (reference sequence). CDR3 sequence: CASSLAGNQPQHF. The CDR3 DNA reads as TGTGCCAGCAGCTTGGCTGGCAATCAGCCCCAGCATTTT.

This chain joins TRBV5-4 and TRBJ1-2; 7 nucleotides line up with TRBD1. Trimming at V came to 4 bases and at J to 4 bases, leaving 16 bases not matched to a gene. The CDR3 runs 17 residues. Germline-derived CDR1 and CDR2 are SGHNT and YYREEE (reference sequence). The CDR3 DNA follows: TGTGCCAGCAGCCCAGGGGAGGACAGGCTAAGTCGCTATGGCTACACCTTC. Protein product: CASSPGEDRLSRYGYTF.

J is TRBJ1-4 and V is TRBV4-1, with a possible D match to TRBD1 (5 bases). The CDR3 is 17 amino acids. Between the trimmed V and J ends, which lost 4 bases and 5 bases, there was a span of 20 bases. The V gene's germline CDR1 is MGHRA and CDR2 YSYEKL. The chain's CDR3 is CASSRNLKDTGNEKLFF. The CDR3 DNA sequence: TGCGCCAGCAGCCGGAATTTAAAGGACACCGGAAATGAAAAACTGTTTTTT.

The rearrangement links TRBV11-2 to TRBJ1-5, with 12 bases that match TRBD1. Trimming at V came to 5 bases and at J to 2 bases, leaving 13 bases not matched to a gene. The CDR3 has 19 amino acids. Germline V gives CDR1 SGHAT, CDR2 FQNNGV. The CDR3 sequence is CASSDLAGTGGAGNQPQHF. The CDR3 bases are TGTGCCAGCAGCGACTTGGCCGGGACAGGGGGCGCCGGCAATCAGCCCCAGCATTTT.

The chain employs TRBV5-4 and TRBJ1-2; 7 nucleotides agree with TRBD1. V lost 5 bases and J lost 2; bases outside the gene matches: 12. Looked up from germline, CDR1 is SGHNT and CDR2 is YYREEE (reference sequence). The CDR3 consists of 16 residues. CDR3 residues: CASSSNRGQDNYGYTF. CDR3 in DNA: TGTGCCAGCAGTTCGAATCGTGGACAGGACAACTATGGCTACACCTTC.

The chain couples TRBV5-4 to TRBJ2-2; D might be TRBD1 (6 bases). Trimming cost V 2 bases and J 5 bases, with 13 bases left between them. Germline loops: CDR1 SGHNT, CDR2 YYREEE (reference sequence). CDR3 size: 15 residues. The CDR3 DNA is TGTGCCAGCAGCTTTGTCCAGGGGCGGACCGGGGAGCTGTTTTTT. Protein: CASSFVQGRTGELFF.

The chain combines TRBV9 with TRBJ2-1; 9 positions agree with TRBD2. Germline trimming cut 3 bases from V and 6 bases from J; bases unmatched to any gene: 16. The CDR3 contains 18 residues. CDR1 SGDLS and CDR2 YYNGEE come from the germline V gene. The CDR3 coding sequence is TGTGCCAGCAGCGGATTCGTTGGCGGGAGGGCCCCGGGCAATGAGCAGTTCTTC. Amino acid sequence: CASSGFVGGRAPGNEQFF. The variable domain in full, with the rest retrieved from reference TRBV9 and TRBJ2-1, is DSGVTQTPKHLITATGQRVTLRCSPRSGDLSVYWYQQSLDQGLQFLIQYYNGEERAKGNILERFSAQQFPDLHSELNLSSLELGDSALYFCASSGFVGGRAPGNEQFFGPGTRLTVL.

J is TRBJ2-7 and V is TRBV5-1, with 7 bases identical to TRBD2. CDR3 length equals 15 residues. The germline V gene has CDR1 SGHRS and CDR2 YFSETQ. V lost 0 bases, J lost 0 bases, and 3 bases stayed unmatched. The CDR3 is CASSLVLADSYEQYF. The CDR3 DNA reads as TGCGCCAGCAGCTTGGTTCTAGCGGACTCCTACGAGCAGTACTTC.

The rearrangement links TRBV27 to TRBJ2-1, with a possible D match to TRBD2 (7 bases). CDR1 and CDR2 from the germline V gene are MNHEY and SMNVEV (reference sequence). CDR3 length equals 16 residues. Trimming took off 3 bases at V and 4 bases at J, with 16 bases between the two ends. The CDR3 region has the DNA TGTGCCAGCAGTTTTTCGGGGGGCCCCTATTACAATGAGCAGTTCTTC. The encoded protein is CASSFSGGPYYNEQFF.

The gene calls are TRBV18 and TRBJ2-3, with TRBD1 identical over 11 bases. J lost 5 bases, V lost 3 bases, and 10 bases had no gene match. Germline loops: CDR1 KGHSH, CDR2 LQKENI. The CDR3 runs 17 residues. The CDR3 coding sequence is TGTGCCAGCTCACCTCTTGGACAGGGGGCGCGGGAAGATACGCAGTATTTT. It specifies CASSPLGQGAREDTQYF.

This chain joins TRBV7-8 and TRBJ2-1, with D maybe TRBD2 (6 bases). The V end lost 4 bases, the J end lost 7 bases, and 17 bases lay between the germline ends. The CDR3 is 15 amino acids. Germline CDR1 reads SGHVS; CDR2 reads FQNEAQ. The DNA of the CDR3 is TGTGCCAGCAGCTCGACCAGGGACTTGAAGAATGAGCAGTTCTTC. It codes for CASSSTRDLKNEQFF.

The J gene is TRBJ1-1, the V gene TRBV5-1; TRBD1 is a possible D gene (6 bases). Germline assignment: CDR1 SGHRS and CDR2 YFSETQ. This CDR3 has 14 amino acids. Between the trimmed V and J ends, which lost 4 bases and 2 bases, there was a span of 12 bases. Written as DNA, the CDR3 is TGCGCCAGCAGCGGGATACAGGGTAACACTGAAGCTTTCTTT. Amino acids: CASSGIQGNTEAFF.

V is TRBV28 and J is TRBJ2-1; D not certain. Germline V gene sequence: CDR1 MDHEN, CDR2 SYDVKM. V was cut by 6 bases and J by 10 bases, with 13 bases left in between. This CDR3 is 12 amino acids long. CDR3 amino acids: CASRRLPGEQFF. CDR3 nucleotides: TGTGCCAGCAGAAGGCTCCCAGGAGAGCAGTTCTTC.

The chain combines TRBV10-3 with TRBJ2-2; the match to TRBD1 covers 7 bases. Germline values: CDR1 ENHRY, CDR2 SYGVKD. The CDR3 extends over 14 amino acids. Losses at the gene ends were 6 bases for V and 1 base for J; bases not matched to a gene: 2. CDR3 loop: CAIRGTVNTGELFF. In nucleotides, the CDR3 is TGTGCCATCAGGGGGACAGTGAACACCGGGGAGCTGTTTTTT.

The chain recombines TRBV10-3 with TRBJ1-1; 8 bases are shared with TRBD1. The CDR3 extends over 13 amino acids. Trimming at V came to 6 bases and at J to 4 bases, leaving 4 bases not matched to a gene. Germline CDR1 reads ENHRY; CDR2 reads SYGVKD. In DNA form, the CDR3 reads TGTGCCATCAGGGACAGGGAAGTCACTGAAGCTTTCTTT. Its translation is CAIRDREVTEAFF.

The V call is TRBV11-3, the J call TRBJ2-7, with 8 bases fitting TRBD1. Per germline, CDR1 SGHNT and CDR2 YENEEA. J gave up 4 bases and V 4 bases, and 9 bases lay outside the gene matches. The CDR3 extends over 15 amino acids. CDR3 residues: CASSSGQGRKYEQYF. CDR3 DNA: TGTGCCAGCAGCTCCGGACAGGGACGAAAGTACGAGCAGTACTTC.

The CDR3 loop is CASSWDFTNEQFF. CDR3 nucleotide sequence: TGTGCCAGCAGCTGGGACTTCACCAATGAGCAGTTCTTC. The chain combines TRBV5-6 with TRBJ2-1; D is possibly TRBD2 (6 bases). The ends were cut back, 3 bases at V and 6 bases at J, with 10 bases in the middle. Germline CDR1 is SGHDT and CDR2 is YYEEEE. CDR3 length equals 13 residues.

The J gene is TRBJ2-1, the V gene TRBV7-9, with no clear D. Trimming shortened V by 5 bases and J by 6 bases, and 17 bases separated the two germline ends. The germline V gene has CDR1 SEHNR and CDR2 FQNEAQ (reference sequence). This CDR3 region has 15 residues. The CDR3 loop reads CASSHGLDNRNEQFF. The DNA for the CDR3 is TGTGCCAGCAGCCACGGCCTAGATAACCGCAATGAGCAGTTCTTC. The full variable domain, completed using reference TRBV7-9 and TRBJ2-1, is DTGVSQNPRHKITKRGQNVTFRCDPISEHNRLYWYRQTLGQGPEFLTYFQNEAQLEKSRLLSDRFSAERPKGSFSTLEIQRTEQGDSAMYLCASSHGLDNRNEQFFGPGTRLTVL.

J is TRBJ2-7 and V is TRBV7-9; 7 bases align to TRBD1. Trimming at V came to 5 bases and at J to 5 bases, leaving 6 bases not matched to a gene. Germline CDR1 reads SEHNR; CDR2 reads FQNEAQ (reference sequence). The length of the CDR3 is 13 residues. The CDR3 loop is CASSHLGTDEQYF. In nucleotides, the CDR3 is TGTGCCAGCAGCCACCTCGGGACAGACGAGCAGTACTTC.

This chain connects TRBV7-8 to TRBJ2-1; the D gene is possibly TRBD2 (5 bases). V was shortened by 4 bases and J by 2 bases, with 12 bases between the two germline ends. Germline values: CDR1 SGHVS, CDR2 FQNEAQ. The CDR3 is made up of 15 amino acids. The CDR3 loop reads CASSYSGSAYNEQFF. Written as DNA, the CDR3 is TGTGCCAGCAGCTATTCAGGTAGCGCCTACAATGAGCAGTTCTTC.

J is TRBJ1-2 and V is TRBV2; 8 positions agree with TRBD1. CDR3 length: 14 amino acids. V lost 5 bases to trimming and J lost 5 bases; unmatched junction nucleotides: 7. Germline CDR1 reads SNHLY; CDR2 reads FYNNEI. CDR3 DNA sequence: TGTGCCAGCAGTCCAGGGGGCGATGGTTATGGCTACACCTTC. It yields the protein CASSPGGDGYGYTF.

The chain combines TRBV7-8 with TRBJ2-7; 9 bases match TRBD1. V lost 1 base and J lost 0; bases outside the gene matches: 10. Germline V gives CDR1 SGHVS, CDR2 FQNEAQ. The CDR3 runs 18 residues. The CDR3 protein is CASSLGNSGTGSSYEQYV. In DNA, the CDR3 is TGTGCCAGCAGCTTAGGGAACTCCGGGACAGGGAGCTCCTACGAGCAGTACGTC.

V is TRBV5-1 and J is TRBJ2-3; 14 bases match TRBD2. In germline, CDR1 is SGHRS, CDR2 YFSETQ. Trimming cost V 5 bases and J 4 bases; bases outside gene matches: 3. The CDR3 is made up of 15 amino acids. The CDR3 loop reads CASRMGLAGADTQYF. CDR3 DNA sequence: TGCGCCAGCAGGATGGGACTAGCGGGAGCAGATACGCAGTATTTT. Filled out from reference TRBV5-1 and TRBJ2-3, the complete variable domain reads KAGVTQTPRYLIKTRGQQVTLSCSPISGHRSVSWYQQTPGQGLQFLFEYFSETQRNKGNFPGRFSGRQFSNSRSEMNVSTLELGDSALYLCASRMGLAGADTQYFGPGTRLTVL.

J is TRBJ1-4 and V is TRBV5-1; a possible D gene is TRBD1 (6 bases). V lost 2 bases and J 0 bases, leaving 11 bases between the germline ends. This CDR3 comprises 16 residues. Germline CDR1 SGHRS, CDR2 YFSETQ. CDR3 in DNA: TGCGCCAGCAGCTTTGACAGGTTTGCAACTAATGAAAAACTGTTTTTT. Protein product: CASSFDRFATNEKLFF.

The CDR3 DNA reads TGTGCCAGCAGCACGGGGACTAGCGGGATCTACGAGCAGTACTTC. This codes for CASSTGTSGIYEQYF. This sequence joins TRBV7-2 and TRBJ2-7, with TRBD2 identical over 13 bases. Germline V gives CDR1 SGHTA, CDR2 FQGNSA. The CDR3 sequence is 15 residues long. With 5 bases clipped from V and 3 bases from J, the junction kept 4 bases outside the gene matches.

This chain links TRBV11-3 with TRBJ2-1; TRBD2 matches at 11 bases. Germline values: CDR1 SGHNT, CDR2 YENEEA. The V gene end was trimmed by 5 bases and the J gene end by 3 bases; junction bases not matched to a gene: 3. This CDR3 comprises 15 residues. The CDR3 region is CASSLSGGGYNEQFF. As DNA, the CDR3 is TGTGCCAGCAGCCTTAGCGGGGGGGGCTACAATGAGCAGTTCTTC.

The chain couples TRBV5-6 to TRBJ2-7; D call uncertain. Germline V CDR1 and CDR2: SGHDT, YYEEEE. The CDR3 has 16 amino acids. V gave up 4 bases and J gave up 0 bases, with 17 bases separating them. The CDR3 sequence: CASSPPYRDTSYEQYV. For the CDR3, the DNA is TGTGCCAGCAGCCCTCCGTATAGAGACACCTCCTACGAGCAGTACGTC.

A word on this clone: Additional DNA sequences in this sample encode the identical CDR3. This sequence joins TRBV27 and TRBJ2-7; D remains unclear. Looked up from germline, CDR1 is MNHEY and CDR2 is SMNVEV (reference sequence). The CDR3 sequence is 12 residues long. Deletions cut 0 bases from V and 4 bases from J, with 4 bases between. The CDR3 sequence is CASSLSGYEQYF. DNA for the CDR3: TGTGCCAGCAGTTTATCCGGGTACGAGCAGTACTTC.

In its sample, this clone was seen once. CDR3 protein: CASSAGTGGIVGTDTQYF. The CDR3 region has the DNA TGTGCCAGCTCAGCCGGGACAGGGGGAATAGTGGGCACAGATACGCAGTATTTT. The J gene is TRBJ2-3, the V gene TRBV18; 11 bases are a match to TRBD1. Germline values: CDR1 KGHSH, CDR2 LQKENI. The CDR3 is made up of 18 amino acids. The V segment lost 5 bases and the J segment 1 base; nucleotides outside the gene matches: 11. The entire variable domain, with the rest obtained from reference TRBV18 and TRBJ2-3, is as follows: NAGVMQNPRHLVRRRGQEARLRCSPMKGHSHVYWYRQLPEEGLKFMVYLQKENIIDESGMPKERFSAEFPKEGPSILRIQQVVRGDSAAYFCASSAGTGGIVGTDTQYFGPGTRLTVL.